This T cell receptor (beta chain) was identified during a study of regulatory T cells in long-lasting Graves disease (dated by TCRdb to the early 2020s). Study-wide context: Persistent Graves' disease was defined as antithyroid drug treatment for over 5 years with persistently positive TSH receptor autoantibodies. Persistent Graves' disease patients in the clinical cohort had taken antithyroid drugs for roughly 10 years on average. TCR sequencing covered about 13 persistent and roughly 20 newly diagnosed Graves' disease patients, about 35 samples in total. Peripheral blood TCR sequencing and RNA sequencing compared persistent Graves' disease patients with newly diagnosed Graves' disease patients. The study was conducted in China and was registered as a clinical trial.

In the paper's terms, the time point label means: persistent/refractory GD, antithyroid drugs over 5 years with positive TRAb. For both TCR sequencing and RNA sequencing, RNA was extracted from PBMCs using TRIzol. Graves' disease was diagnosed according to American Thyroid Association guidelines. Patients were recruited from an endocrinology department in Xi'an, China. Each patient gave approximately 10 milliliters of peripheral blood, collected in an EDTA anticoagulant tube. Ficoll Paque Plus density gradient separation was used to isolate PBMCs, and no further T cell sorting was done. An Agilent 2100 Bioanalyzer and agarose gel were used to check RNA quality, while a NanoDrop 2000 measured RNA concentration. Beyond this particular receptor, the publication reports: Sequencing and analysis were restricted to the TCR beta chain. Persistent Graves' disease patients showed lower TCR Shannon entropy and fewer highly expanded clones than newly diagnosed patients, suggesting clonal expansion. Persistent patients shared more public clonotypes among themselves (around 2,500) than newly diagnosed patients did (approximately 970). Persistent disease showed preferential use of TRBV28, TRBJ1-2 and TRBJ2-5, whereas newly diagnosed disease favored TRBV20-1 and TRBJ2-1. The study examined only peripheral blood because the primary lesion, thyroid tissue, could not be accessed. The small sample size was acknowledged by the authors as a limitation that may reduce accuracy.

Library prep was done by multiplex PCR. Sequenced on an Illumina HiSeq 4000. CDR3 regions were amplified by Arm-PCR with iRepertoire HTBI primers to construct TCR beta libraries. Before sequencing, the PCR products underwent gel purification. The study's processing was this. Gene usage analysis of CDR3 amino acid clonotypes used the 55 to 65 TRBV and approximately 13 TRBJ segments found across samples. COPE and FqMerger were used to merge filtered high-quality paired reads into contigs. BLAST was used to align contigs to IMGT TRBV, TRBD and TRBJ reference genes, with CDR3 defined following IMGT. Any clonotype with a frequency above 0.1% was classified as a highly expanded clone. Shannon entropy was used to measure repertoire diversity, and the Gini coefficient was used to measure V-J evenness. Clonotypes shared by more than one individual were considered public. TCRdb redid the processing of the public reads, applying fastp at Q25 and MiXCR, and retained in-frame beta chains. Identical CDR3 protein sequences are pooled into one entry, listed with their most common genes and DNA. TCRdb assigned the V and J calls; the authors' analysis was not used. Within this sample are hundreds of thousands of distinct CDR3 sequences, with 20% to 25% of them counted one time only. 14% of the sample lies in the top ten.

This clonotype has a count of ten or more. This clone's antigen is unknown. No per-base quality is available; no much larger clone lies one base away. The CDR3 starts with the cysteine, ends with the phenylalanine, and has 16 residues. Only the CDR3 part of the read is kept: 48 bases, read in frame from the first base. According to the germline V gene (reference sequence), CDR1 reads LGHDT and CDR2 reads YNNKEL. Trimming leaves V shorter by 1 base and J shorter by 2 bases, with the junction holding 8 bases beyond the gene matches. The sequence derives from a female donor with Graves disease. This material consisted of peripheral blood mononuclear cells (PBMCs), taken when the disease was refractory, from a patient treated with antithyroid drugs. Here the chain combines TRBV3-1 and TRBJ2-7; 7 junctional bases match TRBD2. For the CDR3, the sequence is CASSQGVAGITYEQYF. The nucleotide sequence reads as follows: TGTGCCAGCAGCCAAGGGGTAGCGGGCATAACCTACGAGCAGTACTTC.